The next 3 T cell receptor beta chains were all read from a single sample in a study of blood T cell repertoires in COVID-19. The repertoire was sequenced with immunoSEQ multiplex PCR; TCRdb's copy has only in-frame clones and lacks some. The sample holds under 95,000 clones, about nine tenths seen once. Sequenced input: peripheral blood. The receptor source for this set is a man aged 50 to 59 with COVID-19, enrolled during active disease.

The V and J genes are TRBV9 and TRBJ1-3; D call uncertain. Trimming left V 2 bases short and J 1 base short, with 7 bases between. Per germline, CDR1 SGDLS and CDR2 YYNGEE. This CDR3 spans 14 amino acids. CDR3 nucleotide sequence: TGTGCCAGCAGCGTTGGCAGTTCTGGAAACACCATATATTTT. The encoded protein is CASSVGSSGNTIYF.

This chain connects TRBV30 to TRBJ2-5; 11 bases are shared with TRBD2. The CDR3 loop spans 13 amino acids. Trimming at V came to 1 base and at J to 8 bases, leaving 3 bases not matched to a gene. Germline V gives CDR1 GTSNPN, CDR2 SVGIG (reference sequence). In nucleotides, the CDR3 is TGTGCCTGGAGTGAAACTAGCGGGAGTACCCAGTACTTC. Its protein product is CAWSETSGSTQYF. The full variable domain, its missing parts supplied by reference TRBV30 and TRBJ2-5, is SQTIHQWPATLVQPVGSPLSLECTVEGTSNPNLYWYRQAAGRGLQLLFYSVGIGQISSEVPQNLSASRPQDRQFILSSKKLLLSDSGFYLCAWSETSGSTQYFGPGTRLLVL.

The chain has TRBV19 and TRBJ2-1; 7 positions match TRBD2. The V segment lost 0 bases and the J segment 6 bases; nucleotides outside the gene matches: 5. CDR1 is LNHDA, CDR2 SQIVND, per germline (reference sequence). There are 15 residues in the CDR3. The DNA of the CDR3 is TGTGCCAGTAGTATAGATCCAGCGGGACGCAATGAGCAGTTCTTC. Translated: CASSIDPAGRNEQFF.